The clone carrying this T cell receptor beta chain has more than one count but fewer than ten. What it binds is unknown. These data are taken from a study of liver allograft versus peripheral blood T cells. For the study at large: Comparisons were made between T cell receptor repertoires found in transplanted livers and those circulating in recipients' peripheral blood. Study observations and caveats: Intragraft T cell receptor repertoires of liver allografts were reportedly distinct from those in peripheral blood.

The CDR3 consists of 11 residues. Germline CDR1 reads SEHNR; CDR2 reads FQNEAQ (reference sequence). Trimming pared 3 bases from V and 6 bases from J, leaving 6 bases between. Each CDR3 protein is one row after TCRdb ran MiXCR on the reads. This sample has about 2,800 distinct CDR3 sequences, with roughly 15% found just once. The chain couples TRBV7-9 to TRBJ2-7; D call uncertain. The receptor comes from a human patient who had a liver transplant. Some of the T cells may derive from the graft donor. The CDR3 region has the DNA TGTGCCAGCAGCTTCGCCGGCGAGCAGTACTTC. Protein: CASSFAGEQYF.